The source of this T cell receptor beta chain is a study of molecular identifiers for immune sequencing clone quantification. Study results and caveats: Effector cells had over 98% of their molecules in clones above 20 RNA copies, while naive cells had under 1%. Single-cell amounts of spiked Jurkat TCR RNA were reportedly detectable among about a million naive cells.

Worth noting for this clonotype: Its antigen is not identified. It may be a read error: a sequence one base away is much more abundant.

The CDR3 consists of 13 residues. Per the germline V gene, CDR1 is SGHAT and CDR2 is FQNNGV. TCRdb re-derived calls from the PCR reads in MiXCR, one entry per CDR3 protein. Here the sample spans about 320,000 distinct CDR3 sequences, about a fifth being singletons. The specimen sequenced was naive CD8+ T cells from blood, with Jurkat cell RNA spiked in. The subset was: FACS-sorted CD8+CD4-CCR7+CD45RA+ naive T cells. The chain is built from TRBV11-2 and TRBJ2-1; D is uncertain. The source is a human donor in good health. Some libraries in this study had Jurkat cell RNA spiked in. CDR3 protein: CASSLVLYDEQFF. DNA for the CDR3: TGTGCCAGCAGCTTAGTGCTCTACGATGAGCAGTTCTTC. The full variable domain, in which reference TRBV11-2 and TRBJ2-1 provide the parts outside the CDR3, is EAGVAQSPRYKIIEKRQSVAFWCNPISGHATLYWYQQILGQGPKLLIQFQNNGVVDDSQLPKDRFSAERLKGVDSTLKIQPAKLEDSAVYLCASSLVLYDEQFFGPGTRLTVL.